This TCR beta chain was captured by sequencing in a study of CD8+ T cells in alopecia areata. Study as a whole: After 6 to 18 months of tofacitinib, follow-up continued 6 months off drug. Severity scores in treated patients reflected the percentage of scalp affected. The study's findings and limits: Scalp specimens additionally yield sequences from normal skin's resident alphabeta T cells.

The treatment denotes: oral pan-JAK inhibitor, 5-10 mg twice daily. Lesional scalp tissue (obtained by punch biopsy) and peripheral blood were collected from alopecia areata patients. Sequencing relied on a cDNA template that was reverse transcribed from extracted RNA. The repertoire was sequenced with immunoSEQ multiplex PCR; TCRdb's copy has only in-frame clones and lacks some. The sample holds roughly 210,000 clones; 40% to 55% are singletons and the top ten take about 2.4%. With respect to this clone: Its antigen is unidentified.

The CDR3 is 14 amino acids. The germline V and J ends were trimmed by 2 bases and 5 bases, with 12 bases remaining between them. The germline gives CDR1 SGHAT, CDR2 FQNNGV. Specimen: CD4+ T cells sorted from blood, collected at approximately week 36, from a patient treated with tofacitinib. V is TRBV11-2 and J is TRBJ2-5, with unresolved D. This clonotype was sampled from a human donor with alopecia areata. This CDR3 is CASSLQAWGETQYF. The DNA of the CDR3 is TGTGCCAGCAGCTTACAAGCTTGGGGTGAGACCCAGTACTTC.